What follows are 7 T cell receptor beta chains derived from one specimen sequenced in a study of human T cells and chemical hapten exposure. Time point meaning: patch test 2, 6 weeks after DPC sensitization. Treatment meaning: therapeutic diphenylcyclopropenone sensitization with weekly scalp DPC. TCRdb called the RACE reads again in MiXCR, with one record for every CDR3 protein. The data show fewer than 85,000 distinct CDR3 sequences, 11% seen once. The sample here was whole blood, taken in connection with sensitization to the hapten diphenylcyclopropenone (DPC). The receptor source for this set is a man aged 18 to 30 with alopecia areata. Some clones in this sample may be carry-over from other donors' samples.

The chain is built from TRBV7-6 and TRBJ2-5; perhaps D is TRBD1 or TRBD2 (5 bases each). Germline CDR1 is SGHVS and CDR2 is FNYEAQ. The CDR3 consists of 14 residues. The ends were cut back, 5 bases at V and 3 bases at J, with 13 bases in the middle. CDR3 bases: TGTGCCAGCAGCAACGAAGTGGGGGAAGAGACCCAGTACTTC. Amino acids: CASSNEVGEETQYF. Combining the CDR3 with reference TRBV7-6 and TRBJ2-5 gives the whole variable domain GAGVSQSPRYKVTKRGQDVALRCDPISGHVSLYWYRQALGQGPEFLTYFNYEAQQDKSGLPNDRFSAERPEGSISTLTIQRTEQRDSAMYRCASSNEVGEETQYFGPGTRLLVL.

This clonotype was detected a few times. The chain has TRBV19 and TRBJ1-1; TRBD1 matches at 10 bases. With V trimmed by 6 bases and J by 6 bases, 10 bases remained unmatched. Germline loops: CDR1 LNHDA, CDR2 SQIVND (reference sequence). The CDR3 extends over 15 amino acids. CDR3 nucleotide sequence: TGTGCCAGTAGGAAACCCGGGACAGGGGAACCTGAAGCTTTCTTT. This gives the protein CASRKPGTGEPEAFF.

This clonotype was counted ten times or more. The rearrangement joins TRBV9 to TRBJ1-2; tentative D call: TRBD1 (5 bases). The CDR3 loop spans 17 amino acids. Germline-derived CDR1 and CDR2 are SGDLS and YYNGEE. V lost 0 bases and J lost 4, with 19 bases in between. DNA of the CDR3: TGTGCCAGCAGCGTAGCTGGGGCGATGACGGGTGTCTATGGCTACACCTTC. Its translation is CASSVAGAMTGVYGYTF.

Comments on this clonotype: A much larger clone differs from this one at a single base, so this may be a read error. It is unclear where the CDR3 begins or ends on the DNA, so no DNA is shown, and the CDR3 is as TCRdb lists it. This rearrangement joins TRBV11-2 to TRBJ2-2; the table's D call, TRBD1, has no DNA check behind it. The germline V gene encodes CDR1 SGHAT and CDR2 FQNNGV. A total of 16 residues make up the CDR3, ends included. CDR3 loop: CASSWWGTGNTGELIF.

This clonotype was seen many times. Here the CDR3 reads CASSQEQGARENTEAFF. The CDR3, as DNA: TGCGCCAGCAGCCAAGAACAGGGGGCCAGGGAGAACACTGAAGCTTTCTTT. The chain carries TRBV4-3 and TRBJ1-1, with TRBD1 matching 9 bases. The CDR3 length is 17 residues. The junction had 6 bases not matched to a gene; V was cut back by 0 bases and J by 1 base. Germline CDR1 LGHNA, CDR2 YSLEER.

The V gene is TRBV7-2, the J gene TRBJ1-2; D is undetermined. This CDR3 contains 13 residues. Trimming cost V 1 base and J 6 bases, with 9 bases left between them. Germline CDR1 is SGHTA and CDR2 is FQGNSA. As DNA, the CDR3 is TGTGCCAGCAGCTTAGTGGTCACAGATGGCTACACCTTC. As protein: CASSLVVTDGYTF.

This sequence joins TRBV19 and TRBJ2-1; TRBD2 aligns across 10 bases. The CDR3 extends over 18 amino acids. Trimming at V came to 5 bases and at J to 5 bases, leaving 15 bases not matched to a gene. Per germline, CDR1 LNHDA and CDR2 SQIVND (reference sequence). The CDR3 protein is CASSAKTTGTSADNEQFF. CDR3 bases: TGTGCCAGTAGTGCCAAAACCACCGGGACTAGCGCAGACAATGAGCAGTTCTTC.